The 17 T cell receptor beta chains below were found in one sample sequenced in a study of T cells in Graves' hyperthyroidism and ophthalmopathy. TCR beta CDR3 region amplification was performed from RNA transcripts. Initially, a first-round RT-PCR of the TCR CDR3 employed the HTBI primer set. TCRdb analysed the multiplex PCR reads with MiXCR anew, one entry per CDR3 protein. The sample yields approximately 870,000 distinct CDR3 sequences, roughly 40% seen once. The sample was blood. These receptors all come from a man between 18 and 35 years old with Graves' hyperthyroidism.

The chain joins TRBV7-2 to TRBJ2-5, with D maybe TRBD2 (5 bases). Germline CDR1 SGHTA, CDR2 FQGNSA. This CDR3 has 14 amino acids. Trimming left V 7 bases short and J 4 bases short, with 16 bases between. CDR3 amino acids: CASTRPGSLETQYF. The CDR3 DNA is TGTGCCAGCACCCGGCCGGGGAGCTTAGAGACCCAGTACTTC.

This chain uses TRBV20-1 with TRBJ2-7; 13 bases are a match to TRBD2. The germline gives CDR1 DFQATT, CDR2 SNEGSKA (reference sequence). The CDR3 runs to 20 residues. V shed 1 base and J 0 bases; nucleotides not matched to a gene: 15. The CDR3 region is CSARGTRGLAGASNSYEQYF. The DNA for the CDR3 is TGCAGTGCTAGAGGTACACGAGGACTAGCGGGGGCATCCAACTCCTACGAGCAGTACTTC.

This clonotype was counted only a few times. The gene calls are TRBV7-9 and TRBJ2-5, with unresolved D. From germline, CDR1 is SEHNR and CDR2 FQNEAQ (reference sequence). V was clipped by 5 bases and J by 4 bases, with 11 bases between them. CDR3 length: 13 residues. CDR3 protein: CASSPEETETQYF. The CDR3 DNA follows: TGTGCCAGCAGCCCCGAAGAGACAGAGACCCAGTACTTC. The complete variable domain, with remaining parts taken from reference TRBV7-9 and TRBJ2-5, reads DTGVSQNPRHKITKRGQNVTFRCDPISEHNRLYWYRQTLGQGPEFLTYFQNEAQLEKSRLLSDRFSAERPKGSFSTLEIQRTEQGDSAMYLCASSPEETETQYFGPGTRLLVL.

This clonotype appeared a few times. V usage is TRBV7-9 and J usage is TRBJ2-7; 10 bases line up with TRBD2. Trimming took 5 bases from V and 3 from J; bases not matched to a gene: 10. Germline V lookup: CDR1 SEHNR, CDR2 FQNEAQ (reference sequence). The CDR3 runs 16 residues. CDR3 DNA: TGTGCCAGCAGCGCCCCAGAGCGGGAGGGCCACTACGAGCAGTACTTC. It yields the protein CASSAPEREGHYEQYF. The entire variable domain, with the rest obtained from reference TRBV7-9 and TRBJ2-7, is as follows: DTGVSQNPRHKITKRGQNVTFRCDPISEHNRLYWYRQTLGQGPEFLTYFQNEAQLEKSRLLSDRFSAERPKGSFSTLEIQRTEQGDSAMYLCASSAPEREGHYEQYFGPGTRLTVT.

Here the CDR3 DNA reads TGTGCCAGCAGCGTAGATGGCGGGGGACAGCCAAACGAGCAGTACTTC. Translated, it gives CASSVDGGGQPNEQYF. This chain joins TRBV9 and TRBJ2-7; TRBD1 or TRBD2 may be the D gene (7 bases each). In germline, CDR1 is SGDLS, CDR2 YYNGEE. The length of the CDR3 is 16 residues. The V and J ends lost 0 bases and 5 bases respectively, with 18 bases between them.

Ten or more counts support this clonotype. V is TRBV15 and J is TRBJ2-2, with 11 bases lining up with TRBD2. Germline values: CDR1 LNHNV, CDR2 YYDKDF (reference sequence). The trim removed 2 bases at V and 3 bases at J, leaving 5 bases unmatched. The CDR3 sequence is 17 residues long. The CDR3 DNA reads TGTGCCACCAGCAGACCGGGGACTAGCGGTCACACCGGGGAGCTGTTTTTT. It yields the protein CATSRPGTSGHTGELFF.

The rearrangement uses TRBV25-1 and TRBJ1-1; tentatively, D is TRBD1 (6 bases). Germline-derived CDR1 and CDR2 are MGHDK and SYGVNS. The CDR3 covers 13 residues. CDR3 in DNA: TGTGCTAGAGATTTTAGGGGGGAGACTGAAGCTTTCTTT. This translates into CARDFRGETEAFF.

This clonotype was observed a handful of times. The chain has TRBV9 and TRBJ1-4; D remains unclear. V was shortened by 5 bases and J by 8 bases, with 22 bases between the two germline ends. CDR3 length equals 16 residues. Germline V CDR1 and CDR2: SGDLS, YYNGEE. This CDR3 reads CASSEARQNGREKLFF. The CDR3 DNA reads TGTGCCAGCAGTGAAGCTCGCCAAAACGGGAGGGAAAAACTGTTTTTT.

The CDR3 DNA reads as TGTGCCAGCAGTTCCCGAGGATTCGCCGGGGAGCTGTTTTTT. This codes for CASSSRGFAGELFF. This chain links TRBV2 with TRBJ2-2; unclear D gene. Looked up from germline, CDR1 is SNHLY and CDR2 is FYNNEI. This CDR3 is 14 amino acids long. V gave up 5 bases and J gave up 6 bases, with 13 bases separating them.

The chain has TRBV29-1 and TRBJ2-5, with D hard to call. Trimming took 7 bases from V and 1 from J, leaving 10 bases between them. Germline V gene data show CDR1 as SQVTM and CDR2 as ANQGSEA. The CDR3 covers 12 residues. The CDR3 loop reads CSAMTSQETQYF. CDR3 sequence (DNA): TGCAGCGCCATGACAAGCCAAGAGACCCAGTACTTC.

This clonotype was seen a few times. The CDR3 reads CASSEGKTKYEQYF. Here the CDR3 DNA reads TGTGCCAGCAGTGAAGGGAAGACCAAGTACGAGCAGTACTTC. The chain employs TRBV2 and TRBJ2-7; D is uncertain. From germline, CDR1 is SNHLY and CDR2 FYNNEI. The CDR3 length is 14 residues. Trimming pared 1 base from V and 4 bases from J, leaving 11 bases between. The entire variable domain, with the rest obtained from reference TRBV2 and TRBJ2-7, is as follows: EPEVTQTPSHQVTQMGQEVILRCVPISNHLYFYWYRQILGQKVEFLVSFYNNEISEKSEIFDDQFSVERPDGSNFTLKIRSTKLEDSAMYFCASSEGKTKYEQYFGPGTRLTVT.

The V call is TRBV29-1, the J call TRBJ2-7; tentatively, D is TRBD1 (5 bases). Germline V gene sequence: CDR1 SQVTM, CDR2 ANQGSEA. Trimming took off 8 bases at V and 1 base at J, with 9 bases between the two ends. This CDR3 is 11 amino acids long. The CDR3 sequence is CSPTASYEQYF. CDR3 DNA sequence: TGCAGCCCGACAGCGTCCTACGAGCAGTACTTC.

The sample holds many counts of this clonotype. The chain has TRBV7-8 and TRBJ1-1; the D gene is possibly TRBD1 (6 bases). Germline V gene lookup returns CDR1 SGHVS and CDR2 FQNEAQ. Deletions cut 5 bases from V and 8 bases from J, with 15 bases between. The CDR3 is 13 residues long. CDR3 in amino acids: CASSEHRVTEAFF. In DNA, the CDR3 is TGTGCCAGCAGCGAACACAGGGTGACGGAAGCTTTCTTT. Drawing the rest from reference TRBV7-8 and TRBJ1-1, the complete variable domain is GAGVSQSPRYKVAKRGQDVALRCDPISGHVSLFWYQQALGQGPEFLTYFQNEAQLDKSGLPSDRFFAERPEGSVSTLKIQRTQQEDSAVYLCASSEHRVTEAFFGQGTRLTVV.

The chain is built from TRBV29-1 and TRBJ2-5; 7 bases align to TRBD2. J gave up 5 bases and V 8 bases, and 11 bases lay outside the gene matches. Germline values: CDR1 SQVTM, CDR2 ANQGSEA. The CDR3 has 13 residues. CDR3 nucleotides: TGCAGCTTGGGCGGGGGAGTGGGTGAGACCCAGTACTTC. Encoded protein: CSLGGGVGETQYF.

This clonotype was observed at least ten times. The chain combines TRBV7-8 with TRBJ2-5; 13 bases match TRBD2. Germline-derived CDR1 and CDR2 are SGHVS and FQNEAQ. V lost 5 bases to trimming and J lost 0 bases; unmatched junction nucleotides: 9. There are 18 residues in the CDR3. Here the CDR3 reads CASSPRTSGGRYQETQYF. The CDR3 DNA reads TGTGCCAGCAGCCCACGGACTAGCGGGGGAAGGTACCAAGAGACCCAGTACTTC. The entire variable domain, with the rest obtained from reference TRBV7-8 and TRBJ2-5, is as follows: GAGVSQSPRYKVAKRGQDVALRCDPISGHVSLFWYQQALGQGPEFLTYFQNEAQLDKSGLPSDRFFAERPEGSVSTLKIQRTQQEDSAVYLCASSPRTSGGRYQETQYFGPGTRLLVL.

This clonotype was counted between two and nine times. The chain is built from TRBV20-1 and TRBJ1-5; D possibly corresponds to TRBD1 (5 bases). The CDR3 covers 17 residues. The germline gives CDR1 DFQATT, CDR2 SNEGSKA (reference sequence). V dropped 7 bases and J dropped 1 base, with 23 bases sitting between them. The CDR3 here is CSVMGGTGRRSNQPQHF. CDR3 in DNA: TGCAGTGTCATGGGGGGTACAGGACGTAGAAGCAATCAGCCCCAGCATTTT.

The CDR3 nucleotides read TGTGCCAGCAGCTTAGCGGGGGGACAGGGAGTAGAAGCTTTCTTT. Amino acid sequence: CASSLAGGQGVEAFF. The chain couples TRBV7-2 to TRBJ1-1; 9 bases agree with TRBD1. Per the germline V gene, CDR1 is SGHTA and CDR2 is FQGNSA. The CDR3 length is 15 residues. The J segment lost 8 bases and the V segment lost 0 bases, leaving 7 bases of the junction unmatched. The full variable domain, its missing parts supplied by reference TRBV7-2 and TRBJ1-1, is GAGVSQSPSNKVTEKGKDVELRCDPISGHTALYWYRQSLGQGLEFLIYFQGNSAPDKSGLPSDRFSAERTGGSVSTLTIQRTQQEDSAVYLCASSLAGGQGVEAFFGQGTRLTVV.